The 32 T cell receptor beta chains given below trace back to one sample, sequenced in a study of response to subunit inactivated influenza vaccine. A single record per CDR3 protein comes from TCRdb applying MiXCR to the RT-PCR reads. Among 500,000 to 600,000 distinct CDR3 sequences listed, 7.6% were seen once. Sequences were derived from PBMCs from blood, sampled around 2 years after vaccination. The receptors originated from a man between 50 and 70 years old who received an inactivated influenza vaccine.

The chain has TRBV29-1 and TRBJ2-4, with 10 nucleotides matching TRBD1. This CDR3 comprises 12 residues. J lost 5 bases, V lost 6 bases, and 1 base had no gene match. Germline V lookup: CDR1 SQVTM, CDR2 ANQGSEA. The CDR3 DNA is TGCAGCGTCGGGACAGGGGAAAACATTCAGTACTTC. This sequence encodes CSVGTGENIQYF. The variable domain in full, with the rest retrieved from reference TRBV29-1 and TRBJ2-4, is SAVISQKPSRDICQRGTSLTIQCQVDSQVTMMFWYRQQPGQSLTLIATANQGSEATYESGFVIDKFPISRPNLTFSTLTVSNMSPEDSSIYLCSVGTGENIQYFGAGTRLSVL.

A few counts support this clonotype. This chain connects TRBV7-8 to TRBJ2-5; 7 nucleotides align to TRBD1. With 4 bases clipped from V and 4 bases from J, the junction kept 6 bases outside the gene matches. CDR3 length: 14 amino acids. Germline values: CDR1 SGHVS, CDR2 FQNEAQ. CDR3 region: CASSSRTGRETQYF. The CDR3 coding sequence is TGTGCCAGCAGCTCCCGGACAGGTCGAGAGACCCAGTACTTC.

This clonotype has ten or more counts. The rearrangement links TRBV2 to TRBJ2-5; D might be TRBD2 (5 bases). Germline assignment: CDR1 SNHLY and CDR2 FYNNEI. V was pared by 6 bases and J by 2 bases, with 10 bases between. This CDR3 region has 13 residues. For the CDR3, the DNA is TGTGCCAGCAGCGGGGTCCCGCAAGAGACCCAGTACTTC. This codes for CASSGVPQETQYF.

This clonotype was picked up a small number of times. The chain is built from TRBV27 and TRBJ1-5, with 7 bases identical to TRBD1. CDR1 and CDR2 (germline): MNHEY, SMNVEV (reference sequence). This CDR3 has 15 amino acids. V lost 6 bases, J lost 5 bases, and 10 bases stayed unmatched. The CDR3 coding sequence is TGTGCCAGCAGATCGACAGGGAGAGGGTATCAGCCCCAGCATTTT. It yields the protein CASRSTGRGYQPQHF.

The rearrangement uses TRBV12-3 or TRBV12-4 and TRBJ2-7; the D is unclear. V was pared by 3 bases and J by 2 bases, with 14 bases between. The CDR3 loop spans 15 amino acids. DNA of the CDR3: TGTGCCAGCAGTTTTAGTTTCGGAGCCCCCTACGAGCAGTACTTC. Its translation is CASSFSFGAPYEQYF.

V usage is TRBV29-1 and J usage is TRBJ2-7, with a tentative D call TRBD2 (5 bases). The V gene's germline CDR1 is SQVTM and CDR2 ANQGSEA. This CDR3 region has 13 residues. The V gene lost 7 bases and the J gene lost 0 bases, with 13 bases spanning the gap. This CDR3 is CSAGLGSSYEQYF. CDR3 DNA sequence: TGCAGCGCCGGTTTGGGGAGCTCCTACGAGCAGTACTTC.

There are many counts of this clonotype. The genes are TRBV27 and TRBJ1-2; possibly TRBD1 for D (5 bases). Germline-derived CDR1 and CDR2 are MNHEY and SMNVEV (reference sequence). V shed 7 bases and J shed 4 bases, with 19 bases lying between them. The CDR3 totals 15 residues. This CDR3 reads CASKSGGASSYGYTF. DNA for the CDR3: TGTGCCAGCAAATCCGGCGGGGCGTCTTCCTATGGCTACACCTTC.

V and J are TRBV30 and TRBJ2-7, with D maybe TRBD1 (5 bases). Germline lookup yields CDR1 GTSNPN and CDR2 SVGIG (reference sequence). The ends were cut back, 0 bases at V and 3 bases at J, with 12 bases in the middle. This CDR3 has 14 amino acids. CDR3 nucleotide sequence: TGTGCCTGGAGTGTACTTGGGCAGGGCTACGAGCAGTACTTC. It translates to CAWSVLGQGYEQYF.

This clonotype was observed a handful of times. CDR3 amino acids: CSASLAGAISYNEQFF. CDR3 nucleotide sequence: TGCAGTGCGTCACTAGCGGGAGCGATCTCCTACAATGAGCAGTTCTTC. This chain connects TRBV20-1 to TRBJ2-1; 11 nucleotides match TRBD2. J was trimmed by 0 bases and V by 6 bases; bases with no gene match: 7. Looked up from germline, CDR1 is DFQATT and CDR2 is SNEGSKA (reference sequence). The CDR3 totals 16 residues.

This clonotype was seen only a few times. The chain is built from TRBV7-8 and TRBJ2-1, with D unclear. The CDR3 is 15 residues long. V was pared by 8 bases and J by 4 bases, with 18 bases between. From germline, CDR1 is SGHVS and CDR2 FQNEAQ. The CDR3 region has the DNA TGTGCCAGCTCTTCCTACAGCCCGGCGTACAATGAGCAGTTCTTC. It specifies CASSSYSPAYNEQFF.

This clonotype was observed many times. In nucleotides, the CDR3 is TGTGCCAGCAGTCCCTGGACTAGCCTAAACACCGGGGAGCTGTTTTTT. It yields the protein CASSPWTSLNTGELFF. This chain connects TRBV12-3 or TRBV12-4 to TRBJ2-2; 8 nucleotides match TRBD2. V lost 5 bases to trimming and J lost 2 bases; unmatched junction nucleotides: 7. CDR3 size: 16 residues.

This clonotype was seen a few times. The rearrangement links TRBV6-2 or TRBV6-3 to TRBJ2-1; TRBD2 agrees at 9 bases. CDR1 is MNHEY and CDR2 is SVGEGT in the germline V gene. The trim removed 4 bases at V and 1 base at J, leaving 5 bases unmatched. CDR3 length: 16 amino acids. The CDR3 coding sequence is TGTGCCAGCAGTTTCCCTAGCGGGGAGTCCTACAATGAGCAGTTCTTC. The encoded protein is CASSFPSGESYNEQFF.

In this sample, this clonotype turned up a few times. J is TRBJ2-7 and V is TRBV2; D is uncertain. CDR1 SNHLY and CDR2 FYNNEI come from the germline V gene. This CDR3 region has 11 residues. V lost 2 bases and J lost 7, with 6 bases in between. The CDR3 here is CASSERGEQYF. CDR3 coding DNA: TGTGCCAGCAGTGAACGTGGTGAGCAGTACTTC.

There are many counts of this clonotype. This chain joins TRBV20-1 and TRBJ2-3; 8 nucleotides match TRBD1. The CDR3 totals 15 residues. Unmatched junction bases numbered 8, after V lost 1 base and J lost 5 bases. Germline V gene lookup returns CDR1 DFQATT and CDR2 SNEGSKA (reference sequence). The CDR3 coding sequence is TGCAGTGCTAGAGTTTGGCAGGGGGCCGGAGATACGCAGTATTTT. The encoded protein is CSARVWQGAGDTQYF.

The V gene is TRBV7-2, the J gene TRBJ2-1; 8 bases are shared with TRBD1. Per the germline V gene, CDR1 is SGHTA and CDR2 is FQGNSA. The CDR3 sequence is 17 residues long. V lost 3 bases, J lost 0 bases, and 7 bases stayed unmatched. CDR3: CASSLTGTGYSYNEQFF. In DNA, the CDR3 is TGTGCCAGCAGCTTGACCGGGACAGGTTACTCCTACAATGAGCAGTTCTTC.

This clonotype was recorded at least ten times. The chain combines TRBV20-1 with TRBJ2-3; possible D gene TRBD1, 5 bases. Germline CDR1 is DFQATT and CDR2 is SNEGSKA (reference sequence). The CDR3 sequence is 13 residues long. V shed 3 bases and J shed 3 bases, with 10 bases lying between them. CDR3 coding DNA: TGCAGTGCTAGGGGGCTGGGGACAGATACGCAGTATTTT. This encodes CSARGLGTDTQYF.

In regard to this clonotype: A read error may be the cause here, since a much bigger clone is one base away. J is TRBJ2-1 and V is TRBV3-1; 10 nucleotides agree with TRBD1. This CDR3 has 13 amino acids. Germline CDR1 reads LGHDT; CDR2 reads YNNKEL (reference sequence). With 4 bases clipped from V and 11 bases from J, the junction kept 5 bases outside the gene matches. The DNA of the CDR3 is TGTGCCAGCAGCCTTGGGACAGGGGATAAGCAGTTCTTC. It translates to CASSLGTGDKQFF.

This clonotype was counted a few times. The rearrangement uses TRBV3-1 and TRBJ1-4; no clear D. The CDR3 has 15 residues. In germline, CDR1 is LGHDT, CDR2 YNNKEL (reference sequence). The V and J ends lost 0 bases and 8 bases respectively, with 13 bases between them. In DNA form, the CDR3 reads TGTGCCAGCAGCCAAGATTTTGGTCTGGGGGAAAAACTGTTTTTT. Amino acid sequence: CASSQDFGLGEKLFF.

At least ten counts were recorded for this clonotype. The gene calls are TRBV20-1 and TRBJ1-3, with D unclear. Germline V gives CDR1 DFQATT, CDR2 SNEGSKA (reference sequence). The CDR3 length is 15 residues. V shed 1 base and J shed 3 bases, with 13 bases lying between them. CDR3 sequence: CSARVAGLDGNTIYF. The CDR3 DNA follows: TGCAGTGCTAGAGTCGCCGGTCTAGATGGAAACACCATATATTTT.

DNA for the CDR3: TGCGCCAGCAGCGAGGGGAGGGGGTCCTACAATGAGCAGTTCTTC. Its protein product is CASSEGRGSYNEQFF. The rearrangement uses TRBV5-1 and TRBJ2-1, with D possibly TRBD2 on 7 matching bases. V was trimmed by 4 bases and J by 1 base, leaving 12 bases between them. This CDR3 contains 15 residues. The germline V gene has CDR1 SGHRS and CDR2 YFSETQ. The full variable domain, with the rest looked up from reference TRBV5-1 and TRBJ2-1, is KAGVTQTPRYLIKTRGQQVTLSCSPISGHRSVSWYQQTPGQGLQFLFEYFSETQRNKGNFPGRFSGRQFSNSRSEMNVSTLELGDSALYLCASSEGRGSYNEQFFGPGTRLTVL.

There are a few counts of this clonotype. The chain is built from TRBV10-3 and TRBJ2-7, with D tentatively TRBD1 (5 bases). Trimming took off 10 bases at V and 5 bases at J, with 12 bases between the two ends. CDR3 size: 11 residues. Germline loops: CDR1 ENHRY, CDR2 SYGVKD. CDR3 sequence: CATQGPDEQYF. In DNA form, the CDR3 reads TGTGCCACCCAGGGCCCTGACGAGCAGTACTTC.

With respect to this clonotype: A much larger clone differs from this one at a single base, so this may be a read error. The chain is built from TRBV12-3 or TRBV12-4 and TRBJ2-7; D is undetermined. Between the trimmed V and J ends, which lost 4 bases and 4 bases, there was a span of 8 bases. The CDR3 extends over 12 amino acids. The CDR3 reads CASSYWAYEQYF. The CDR3 DNA follows: TGTGCCAGCAGTTACTGGGCTTACGAGCAGTACTTC.

This chain joins TRBV6-1 and TRBJ2-2; 8 bases match TRBD1. The V gene end was trimmed by 6 bases and the J gene end by 1 base; junction bases not matched to a gene: 4. The CDR3 runs 15 residues. Germline assignment: CDR1 MNHNS and CDR2 SASEGT. This CDR3 is CASRAGTGNTGELFF. The CDR3 DNA sequence: TGTGCCAGCAGAGCCGGGACAGGGAACACCGGGGAGCTGTTTTTT.

This clonotype was observed at least ten times. V and J are TRBV12-3 or TRBV12-4 and TRBJ2-3, with 7 nucleotides matching TRBD2. The CDR3 totals 14 residues. Trimming at V came to 2 bases and at J to 6 bases, leaving 5 bases not matched to a gene. This CDR3 is CASSLIGGFDTQYF. In DNA, the CDR3 is TGTGCCAGCAGTTTAATCGGGGGGTTTGATACGCAGTATTTT.

This clonotype was seen a few times. The chain employs TRBV29-1 and TRBJ2-3, with D possibly being TRBD1 or TRBD2 (5 bases each). Trimming left V 5 bases short and J 6 bases short, with 15 bases between. Germline CDR1 is SQVTM and CDR2 is ANQGSEA. This CDR3 has 13 amino acids. CDR3 coding DNA: TGCAGCGTTACCGGGACGCTCCCCGATACGCAGTATTTT. As protein: CSVTGTLPDTQYF.

In this sample, this clonotype turned up a few times. The V gene is TRBV6-1, the J gene TRBJ2-1; the D gene is possibly TRBD1 (5 bases). The CDR3 is 14 amino acids. V lost 5 bases, J lost 5 bases, and 13 bases lay in between. Germline values: CDR1 MNHNS, CDR2 SASEGT. CDR3 DNA: TGTGCCAGCAGTCGAGACAGACCGGACAATGAGCAGTTCTTC. As protein: CASSRDRPDNEQFF.

This chain connects TRBV10-3 to TRBJ2-3, with 7 bases matching TRBD2. This CDR3 is 17 amino acids long. CDR1 is ENHRY and CDR2 is SYGVKD in the germline V gene. V was clipped by 5 bases and J by 2 bases; unmatched bases: 13. CDR3 residues: CAISPGTTHEATDTQYF. The CDR3 bases are TGTGCCATCAGTCCCGGGACTACCCACGAAGCCACAGATACGCAGTATTTT.

V is TRBV5-1 and J is TRBJ2-7; D tentatively fits TRBD1 or TRBD2 (5 bases each). V was clipped by 4 bases and J by 7 bases, with 15 bases between them. CDR1 and CDR2 from the germline V gene are SGHRS and YFSETQ. The CDR3 extends over 13 amino acids. The CDR3 DNA reads TGCGCCAGCAGCCTGGGGACGGGACGGGAGCAGTACTTC. It translates to CASSLGTGREQYF.

Only a few counts were recorded for this clonotype. This chain joins TRBV7-2 and TRBJ1-6, with TRBD1 matching over 8 bases. V lost 7 bases and J lost 5; bases outside the gene matches: 7. There are 15 residues in the CDR3. Germline CDR1 and CDR2: SGHTA and FQGNSA. CDR3 protein: CASTPQTGDNSPLHF. For the CDR3, the DNA is TGTGCCAGCACCCCCCAGACAGGGGATAATTCACCCCTCCACTTT.

This clonotype was counted only a few times. This chain uses TRBV5-1 with TRBJ2-3; 12 bases agree with TRBD2. This CDR3 comprises 15 residues. The V gene's germline CDR1 is SGHRS and CDR2 YFSETQ. V lost 5 bases and J lost 8; bases outside the gene matches: 9. DNA for the CDR3: TGCGCCAGCAGAGGTGAGACTAGCGGGGGAACTACGCAGTATTTT. It encodes CASRGETSGGTTQYF.

In this sample, this clonotype turned up a few times. The gene calls are TRBV5-5 and TRBJ1-4; 7 positions agree with TRBD1. The CDR3 loop spans 15 amino acids. J lost 7 bases, V lost 0 bases, and 6 bases had no gene match. From germline, CDR1 is SGHKS and CDR2 YYEKEE (reference sequence). In nucleotides, the CDR3 is TGTGCCAGCAGCTTGGTGGGACAGAGGGGTGAAAAACTGTTTTTT. The encoded protein is CASSLVGQRGEKLFF.

This chain uses TRBV29-1 with TRBJ2-5, with D unclear. With 4 bases removed from V and 5 bases from J, the gap between germline ends came to 20 bases. Germline assignment: CDR1 SQVTM and CDR2 ANQGSEA. There are 15 residues in the CDR3. CDR3 nucleotide sequence: TGCAGCGTTGGGGTGACACAGCTCGGTACCGAGACCCAGTACTTC. Its translation is CSVGVTQLGTETQYF. Variable domain in full (rest from reference TRBV29-1 and TRBJ2-5): SAVISQKPSRDICQRGTSLTIQCQVDSQVTMMFWYRQQPGQSLTLIATANQGSEATYESGFVIDKFPISRPNLTFSTLTVSNMSPEDSSIYLCSVGVTQLGTETQYFGPGTRLLVL.